The 7 T cell receptor beta chains below all came from one sample that was sequenced in a study of cytomegalovirus exposure and HLA in healthy donors. PCR amplification relied on 60 Vbeta primers (plus 13 Jbeta primers). Clones were sequenced by immunoSEQ multiplex PCR, and TCRdb holds only the in-frame ones, with some missing. The sample totals some 130,000 clones. Material for sequencing was PBMCs. The receptors stem from a woman between 35 and 50 years old in good health and CMV-seronegative.

The chain is built from TRBV5-1 and TRBJ2-7; 10 bases align to TRBD1. V shed 4 bases, J shed 2 bases, and the junction held 3 bases outside the gene matches. This CDR3 contains 14 residues. From germline, CDR1 is SGHRS and CDR2 YFSETQ. CDR3 nucleotides: TGCGCCAGCAGCCCTGGACAGGGGGCCTACGAGCAGTACGTC. Its protein is CASSPGQGAYEQYV.

The chain recombines TRBV2 with TRBJ1-1, with a weak D call TRBD1 (5 bases). Germline CDR1 is SNHLY and CDR2 is FYNNEI. V lost 1 base, J lost 5 bases, and 14 bases lay in between. The CDR3 length is 15 residues. The CDR3 bases are TGTGCCAGCAGTGAAGAGGGGAGGGAGGGAACTGAAGCTTTCTTT. Translated: CASSEEGREGTEAFF. The variable domain in full, with the rest retrieved from reference TRBV2 and TRBJ1-1, is EPEVTQTPSHQVTQMGQEVILRCVPISNHLYFYWYRQILGQKVEFLVSFYNNEISEKSEIFDDQFSVERPDGSNFTLKIRSTKLEDSAMYFCASSEEGREGTEAFFGQGTRLTVV.

About this clone: Within the sample, other DNA sequences also encode this same CDR3. This chain links TRBV4-2 with TRBJ1-2, with 8 bases matching TRBD1. V was pared by 3 bases and J by 3 bases, with 15 bases of the junction left unmatched. This CDR3 region has 18 residues. Germline V gene sequence: CDR1 LGHNA, CDR2 YNFKEQ. The CDR3 protein is CASSHAGTGRRRDYGYTF. CDR3 DNA: TGTGCCAGCAGCCACGCCGGGACAGGCCGCCGTCGTGACTATGGCTACACCTTC.

This sequence joins TRBV7-8 and TRBJ1-1; D not resolved. The CDR3 spans 19 residues. Per the germline V gene, CDR1 is SGHVS and CDR2 is FQNEAQ. V lost 0 bases and J lost 1, with 21 bases in between. The CDR3 protein is CASSLALARGSRGNTEAFF. DNA of the CDR3: TGTGCCAGCAGCTTAGCGCTGGCACGGGGATCCCGGGGGAACACTGAAGCTTTCTTT.

This sequence joins TRBV13 and TRBJ1-2; unclear D gene. The V gene's germline CDR1 is PRHDT and CDR2 FYEKMQ (reference sequence). V was clipped by 5 bases and J by 4 bases, with 20 bases between them. The CDR3 extends over 16 amino acids. The CDR3 DNA reads as TGTGCCAGCAGCGCAATAGGATCGGGTAACACCTATGGCTACACCTTC. This codes for CASSAIGSGNTYGYTF.

The V gene is TRBV28, the J gene TRBJ2-5; TRBD2 matches at 11 bases. The CDR3 is 16 residues long. Germline V gene sequence: CDR1 MDHEN, CDR2 SYDVKM. With 5 bases clipped from V and 0 bases from J, the junction kept 5 bases outside the gene matches. The CDR3 DNA follows: TGTGCCAGCAGTGCCCAACTAGCGGGAGACCAAGAGACCCAGTACTTC. Residues: CASSAQLAGDQETQYF. Supplemented by reference TRBV28 and TRBJ2-5, the full variable domain reads DVKVTQSSRYLVKRTGEKVFLECVQDMDHENMFWYRQDPGLGLRLIYFSYDVKMKEKGDIPEGYSVSREKKERFSLILESASTNQTSMYLCASSAQLAGDQETQYFGPGTRLLVL.

The chain uses TRBV28 and TRBJ1-1; no clear D. With 2 bases removed from V and 9 bases from J, the gap between germline ends came to 7 bases. CDR1 is MDHEN and CDR2 is SYDVKM in the germline V gene. The CDR3 is 11 residues long. The CDR3 is CASSLRDQAFF. CDR3 DNA sequence: TGTGCCAGCAGTTTACGGGATCAAGCTTTCTTT.